The subject of this entry is one T cell receptor (beta chain). Its antigen specificity is not known. No quality values exist for individual bases; no much larger clone is one base distant. This record belongs to a study of CD8 T cells in ankylosing spondylitis (dated by TCRdb to 2015 to 2018). Background on the whole study: To find TCR variants linked to disease, the study profiled T cell receptor beta repertoires in ankylosing spondylitis patients and healthy donors. The full study cohort was made up of approximately 27 ankylosing spondylitis patients and 108 healthy donors. Peripheral blood was sampled, and synovial fluid was also collected from ankylosing spondylitis patients.

CDR1 and CDR2 are read off the germline V gene as SGDLS and YYNGEE. The V end loses 0 bases and the J end loses 2 bases, and a stretch of 6 bases separates them. Including cysteine and phenylalanine, the CDR3 has 14 amino acids. Only CDR3 DNA remains: 42 bases, in frame from the first base. The data were produced on an Illumina HiSeq 2500. TCR beta libraries were prepared by quantitative 5'-RACE with molecular barcodes. In the paper's pipeline: To identify disease-linked TCR variants, a new computational method was used, one built on a probabilistic model of VDJ rearrangement. TCRdb handled the public reads itself, with Q25 trimming in fastp and clone calling in MiXCR, and kept productive beta chains. Every distinct CDR3 protein forms one entry, paired with its most common genes and DNA. These V and J calls are TCRdb output, not the study's own analysis. This sample gives about 160,000 distinct CDR3 sequences in total; roughly 18% of them show up just once. Under 9% of the sample comes from the top ten.

Broad study findings and their caveats: Blood from ankylosing spondylitis patients appeared to be characterized by a TCR beta motif made up of several highly homologous amino acid variants. Some motif variants had previously been reported in the synovial fluid and blood of reactive arthritis patients, which suggests shared mechanisms of disease initiation. The disease-linked clones showed a CD8+ phenotype and occurred at relatively low frequencies in peripheral blood. According to the report, matched synovial fluid samples from ankylosing spondylitis patients were significantly enriched for the disease-linked clones.

This sequence originates from a male donor with ankylosing spondylitis or in good health (not recorded which). The receptor chain draws on TRBV9 and TRBJ1-5; no D gene can be assigned with confidence. Sequencing was carried out using blood, either unsorted or a sorted T cell fraction (not recorded which). The DNA is TGTGCCAGCAGCGTAGGAACAGGCAATCAGCCCCAGCATTTT. Translated, it gives CASSVGTGNQPQHF.